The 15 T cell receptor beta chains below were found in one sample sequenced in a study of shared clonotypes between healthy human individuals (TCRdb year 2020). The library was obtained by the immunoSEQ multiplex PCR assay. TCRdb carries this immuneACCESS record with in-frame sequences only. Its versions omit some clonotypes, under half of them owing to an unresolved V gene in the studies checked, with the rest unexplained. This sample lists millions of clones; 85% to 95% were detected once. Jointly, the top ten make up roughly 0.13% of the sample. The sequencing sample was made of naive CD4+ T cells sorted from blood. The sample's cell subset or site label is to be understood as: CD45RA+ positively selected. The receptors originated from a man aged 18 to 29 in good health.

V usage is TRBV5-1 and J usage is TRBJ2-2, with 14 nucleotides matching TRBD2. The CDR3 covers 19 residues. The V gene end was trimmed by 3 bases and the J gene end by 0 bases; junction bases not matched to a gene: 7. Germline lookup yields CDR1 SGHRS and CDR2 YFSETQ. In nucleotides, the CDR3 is TGCGCCAGCAGCTGGAGGGGACTAGCGGGGGCCTCGAACACCGGGGAGCTGTTTTTT. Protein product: CASSWRGLAGASNTGELFF.

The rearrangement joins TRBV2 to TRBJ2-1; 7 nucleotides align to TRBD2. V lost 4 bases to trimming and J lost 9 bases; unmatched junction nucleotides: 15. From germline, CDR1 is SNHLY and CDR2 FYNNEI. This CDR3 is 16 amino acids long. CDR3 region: CASSVEGGQASSEQFF. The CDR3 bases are TGTGCCAGCAGTGTCGAGGGAGGGCAGGCGAGTAGTGAGCAGTTCTTC.

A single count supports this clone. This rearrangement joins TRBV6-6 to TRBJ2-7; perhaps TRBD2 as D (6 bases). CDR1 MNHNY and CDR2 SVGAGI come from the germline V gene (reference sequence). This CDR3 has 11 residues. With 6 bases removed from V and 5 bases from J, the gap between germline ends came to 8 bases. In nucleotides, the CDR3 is TGTGCCAGCAGCCGCGGGGACGAGCAGTACTTC. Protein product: CASSRGDEQYF.

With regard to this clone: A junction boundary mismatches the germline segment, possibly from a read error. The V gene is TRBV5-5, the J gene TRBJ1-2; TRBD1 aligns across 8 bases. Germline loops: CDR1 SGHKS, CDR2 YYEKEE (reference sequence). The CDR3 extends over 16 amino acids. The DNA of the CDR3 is TGCGCCAGCAGCTTGTTTGTCCCCGGGACAGGCTATGGCTACACCTTC. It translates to CASSLFVPGTGYGYTF.

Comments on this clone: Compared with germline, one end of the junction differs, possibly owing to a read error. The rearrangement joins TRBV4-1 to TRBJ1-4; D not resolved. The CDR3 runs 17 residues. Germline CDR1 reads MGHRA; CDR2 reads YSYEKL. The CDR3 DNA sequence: TGCGCCAGCAGCCCAAGGGCTCTTGGCTCAACGAATGAAAAACTGTTTTTT. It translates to CASSPRALGSTNEKLFF.

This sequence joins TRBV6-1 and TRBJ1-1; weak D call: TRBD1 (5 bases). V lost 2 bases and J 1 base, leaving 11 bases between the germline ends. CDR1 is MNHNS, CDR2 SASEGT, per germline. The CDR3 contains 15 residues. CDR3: CASSELGRGNTEAFF. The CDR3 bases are TGTGCCAGCAGTGAATTGGGTAGGGGGAACACTGAAGCTTTCTTT.

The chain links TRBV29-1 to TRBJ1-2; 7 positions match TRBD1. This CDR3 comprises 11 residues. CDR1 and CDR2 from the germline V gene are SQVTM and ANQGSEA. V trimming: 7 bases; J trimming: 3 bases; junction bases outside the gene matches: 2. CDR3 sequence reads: CSGGQDYGYTF. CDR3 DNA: TGCAGCGGAGGACAGGACTATGGCTACACCTTC. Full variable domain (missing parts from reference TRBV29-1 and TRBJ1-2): SAVISQKPSRDICQRGTSLTIQCQVDSQVTMMFWYRQQPGQSLTLIATANQGSEATYESGFVIDKFPISRPNLTFSTLTVSNMSPEDSSIYLCSGGQDYGYTFGSGTRLTVV.

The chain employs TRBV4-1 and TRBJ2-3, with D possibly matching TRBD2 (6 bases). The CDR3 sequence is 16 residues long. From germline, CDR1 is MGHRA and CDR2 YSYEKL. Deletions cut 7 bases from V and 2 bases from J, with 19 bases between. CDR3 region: CASTIGTHKLTDTQYF. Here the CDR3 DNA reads TGCGCCAGCACCATAGGGACTCACAAACTCACAGATACGCAGTATTTT.

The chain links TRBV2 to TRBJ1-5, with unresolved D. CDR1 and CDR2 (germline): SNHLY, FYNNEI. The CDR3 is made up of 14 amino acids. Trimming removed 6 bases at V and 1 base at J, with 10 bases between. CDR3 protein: CASRYMGSNQPQHF. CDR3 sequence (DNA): TGTGCCAGCAGATACATGGGGAGCAATCAGCCCCAGCATTTT. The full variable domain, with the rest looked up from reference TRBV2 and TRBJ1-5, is EPEVTQTPSHQVTQMGQEVILRCVPISNHLYFYWYRQILGQKVEFLVSFYNNEISEKSEIFDDQFSVERPDGSNFTLKIRSTKLEDSAMYFCASRYMGSNQPQHFGDGTRLSIL.

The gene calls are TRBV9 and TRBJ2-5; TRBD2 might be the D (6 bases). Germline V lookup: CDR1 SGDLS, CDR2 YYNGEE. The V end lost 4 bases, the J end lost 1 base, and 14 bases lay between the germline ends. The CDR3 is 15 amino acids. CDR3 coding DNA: TGTGCCAGCAGCTTGGACGGGACTGTCCAAGAGACCCAGTACTTC. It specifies CASSLDGTVQETQYF.

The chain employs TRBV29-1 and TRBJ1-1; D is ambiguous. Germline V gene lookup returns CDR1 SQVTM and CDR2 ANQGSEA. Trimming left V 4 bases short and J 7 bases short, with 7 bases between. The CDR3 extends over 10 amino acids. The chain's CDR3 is CSVGDFEAFF. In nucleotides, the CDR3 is TGCAGCGTTGGAGACTTTGAAGCTTTCTTT.

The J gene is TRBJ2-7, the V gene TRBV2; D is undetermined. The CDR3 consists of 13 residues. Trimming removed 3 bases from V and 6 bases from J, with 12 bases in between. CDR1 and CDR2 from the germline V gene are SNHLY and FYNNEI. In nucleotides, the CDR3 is TGTGCCAGCAGTGAGTTACGAGCCTCCGAGCAGTACTTC. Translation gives CASSELRASEQYF.

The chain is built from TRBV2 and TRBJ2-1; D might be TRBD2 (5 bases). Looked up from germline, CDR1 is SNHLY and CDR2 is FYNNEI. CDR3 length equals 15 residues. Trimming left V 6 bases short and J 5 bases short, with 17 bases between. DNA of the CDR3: TGTGCCAGCAGCATATGGACTTTGAGGGACAATGAGCAGTTCTTC. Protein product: CASSIWTLRDNEQFF.

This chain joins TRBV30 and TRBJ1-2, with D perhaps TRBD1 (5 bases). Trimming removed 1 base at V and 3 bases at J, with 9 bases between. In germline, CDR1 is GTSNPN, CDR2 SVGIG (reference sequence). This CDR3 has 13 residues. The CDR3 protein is CAWSAGNHYGYTF. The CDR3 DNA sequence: TGTGCCTGGAGTGCAGGGAATCACTATGGCTACACCTTC.

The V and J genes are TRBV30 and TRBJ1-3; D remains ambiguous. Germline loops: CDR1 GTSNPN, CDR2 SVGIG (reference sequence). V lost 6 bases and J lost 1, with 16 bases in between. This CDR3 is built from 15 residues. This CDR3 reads CACRPEGYSGNTIYF. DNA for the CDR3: TGTGCCTGTAGGCCCGAGGGTTATTCTGGAAACACCATATATTTT.